Presented here are 19 T cell receptor beta chains from one specimen sequenced in a study of cytomegalovirus exposure and HLA in healthy donors. Sequencing used immunoSEQ multiplex PCR; TCRdb keeps in-frame clones, though not all of them. This sample has about 73,000 clones, with approximately 95% found just once. What was sequenced was PBMCs. The receptors originated from a man aged 18 to 35 in good health and CMV-seronegative.

The chain joins TRBV28 to TRBJ2-7; 7 bases match TRBD1. The germline gives CDR1 MDHEN, CDR2 SYDVKM. V shed 6 bases and J 3 bases; nucleotides not matched to a gene: 2. CDR3 length equals 12 residues. CDR3 sequence reads: CASRRDSYEQYF. In DNA form, the CDR3 reads TGTGCCAGCAGACGGGACAGCTACGAGCAGTACTTC.

This sequence joins TRBV29-1 and TRBJ1-1; no clear D gene. This CDR3 contains 14 residues. Deletions cut 2 bases from V and 3 bases from J, with 13 bases between. Germline V gives CDR1 SQVTM, CDR2 ANQGSEA. CDR3 sequence: CSVEPQRRDTEAFF. The CDR3 DNA sequence: TGCAGCGTTGAACCGCAGAGGAGGGACACTGAAGCTTTCTTT. Looking up the rest from reference TRBV29-1 and TRBJ1-1 gives the full variable domain: SAVISQKPSRDICQRGTSLTIQCQVDSQVTMMFWYRQQPGQSLTLIATANQGSEATYESGFVIDKFPISRPNLTFSTLTVSNMSPEDSSIYLCSVEPQRRDTEAFFGQGTRLTVV.

J is TRBJ2-7 and V is TRBV5-8; D might be TRBD1 (5 bases). The germline V gene has CDR1 SGHTS and CDR2 YDEGEE. This CDR3 region has 14 residues. V lost 1 base and J 3 bases, leaving 11 bases between the germline ends. The CDR3 bases are TGTGCCAGCAGCTTGTCAGGGCAAAGCTACGAGCAGTACTTC. It codes for CASSLSGQSYEQYF.

The rearrangement uses TRBV9 and TRBJ1-1, with 9 bases fitting TRBD1. Germline lookup yields CDR1 SGDLS and CDR2 YYNGEE. The CDR3 has 14 amino acids. Trimming at V came to 3 bases and at J to 11 bases, leaving 11 bases not matched to a gene. The CDR3 protein is CASSELTGGYEAFF. Here the CDR3 DNA reads TGTGCCAGCAGCGAACTAACAGGGGGCTACGAGGCTTTCTTT. Using reference TRBV9 and TRBJ1-1 for the parts outside the CDR3, the full variable domain is DSGVTQTPKHLITATGQRVTLRCSPRSGDLSVYWYQQSLDQGLQFLIQYYNGEERAKGNILERFSAQQFPDLHSELNLSSLELGDSALYFCASSELTGGYEAFFGQGTRLTVV.

V gene TRBV27 combines with J gene TRBJ2-7, with 7 positions matching TRBD1. The CDR3 is 13 amino acids. CDR1 MNHEY and CDR2 SMNVEV come from the germline V gene (reference sequence). V dropped 6 bases and J dropped 3; count of bases not matched to a gene: 5. CDR3 sequence (DNA): TGTGCCAGCAGATATAGACAGGGCTACGAGCAGTACTTC. Translated, it gives CASRYRQGYEQYF.

The V and J genes are TRBV7-8 and TRBJ2-7, with 11 nucleotides matching TRBD1. The CDR3 has 15 residues. CDR1 is SGHVS and CDR2 is FQNEAQ in the germline V gene. The trim removed 3 bases at V and 3 bases at J, leaving 4 bases unmatched. CDR3 sequence (DNA): TGTGCCAGCAGCTTTGGACAGGGGGCCGTCTACGAGCAGTACTTC. The encoded protein is CASSFGQGAVYEQYF.

V usage is TRBV7-2 and J usage is TRBJ2-7; D might be TRBD1 (6 bases). The CDR3 runs 15 residues. Germline loops: CDR1 SGHTA, CDR2 FQGNSA. Trimming took 1 base from V and 2 from J, leaving 12 bases between them. Written as DNA, the CDR3 is TGTGCCAGCAGCTTAGAACAGGGTTCCACCTACGAGCAGTACTTC. Encoded protein: CASSLEQGSTYEQYF. The variable domain in full, completed from reference TRBV7-2 and TRBJ2-7, reads GAGVSQSPSNKVTEKGKDVELRCDPISGHTALYWYRQSLGQGLEFLIYFQGNSAPDKSGLPSDRFSAERTGGSVSTLTIQRTQQEDSAVYLCASSLEQGSTYEQYFGPGTRLTVT.

The chain joins TRBV27 to TRBJ1-6; TRBD1 might be the D (5 bases). CDR1 and CDR2 (germline): MNHEY, SMNVEV (reference sequence). Deletions cut 0 bases from V and 9 bases from J, with 18 bases between. CDR3 length equals 17 residues. CDR3 sequence (DNA): TGTGCCAGCAGTTTATCTGGTAGTCTGGGGCTGGGTTCACCCCTCCACTTT. This encodes CASSLSGSLGLGSPLHF.

The rearrangement joins TRBV19 to TRBJ2-3; TRBD2 matches 8 bases. Germline V gene data show CDR1 as LNHDA and CDR2 as SQIVND (reference sequence). This CDR3 has 13 residues. The trim removed 9 bases at V and 4 bases at J, leaving 6 bases unmatched. The CDR3 nucleotides are TGTGCCAGCAGCAGCGGGGGATCAGATACGCAGTATTTT. Its protein is CASSSGGSDTQYF.

V usage is TRBV4-3 and J usage is TRBJ1-1; D uncertain. Trimming cost V 0 bases and J 0 bases, with 11 bases left between them. The CDR3 consists of 16 residues. Germline CDR1 LGHNA, CDR2 YSLEER. The CDR3 here is CASSQDFSEMNTEAFF. The CDR3 DNA sequence: TGCGCCAGCAGCCAAGATTTTTCAGAAATGAACACTGAAGCTTTCTTT.

The chain links TRBV5-6 to TRBJ2-3, with 11 positions matching TRBD2. CDR1 and CDR2 from the germline V gene are SGHDT and YYEEEE. V dropped 4 bases and J dropped 4; count of bases not matched to a gene: 8. The CDR3 runs to 16 residues. The DNA of the CDR3 is TGTGCCAGCAGCAGCTCTAGCGGGGGGACCCCAGATACGCAGTATTTT. As protein: CASSSSSGGTPDTQYF.

A single count supports this clone. The rearrangement uses TRBV29-1 and TRBJ1-2; no clear D. The ends were cut back, 1 base at V and 5 bases at J, with 11 bases in the middle. The CDR3 sequence is 13 residues long. Germline V CDR1 and CDR2: SQVTM, ANQGSEA. In DNA, the CDR3 is TGCAGCGTTGAAGTTTCTAACGGGTATGGCTACACCTTC. Protein sequence: CSVEVSNGYGYTF.

This chain joins TRBV6-1 and TRBJ2-1; TRBD1 might be the D (5 bases). The ends were cut back, 6 bases at V and 3 bases at J, with 12 bases in the middle. CDR1 and CDR2 from the germline V gene are MNHNS and SASEGT. This CDR3 comprises 14 residues. CDR3 sequence reads: CASRYRTLYNEQFF. The DNA of the CDR3 is TGTGCCAGCAGATACAGGACGCTCTACAATGAGCAGTTCTTC.

The chain is built from TRBV27 and TRBJ2-3, with 7 bases aligning to TRBD2. V lost 5 bases and J lost 0; bases outside the gene matches: 5. CDR1 MNHEY and CDR2 SMNVEV come from the germline V gene (reference sequence). CDR3 size: 15 residues. CDR3 coding DNA: TGTGCCAGCAGTCGGCTAGCGGCTAGCACAGATACGCAGTATTTT. Translation gives CASSRLAASTDTQYF.

The chain uses TRBV7-8 and TRBJ1-1, with 7 positions matching TRBD1. V lost 1 base to trimming and J lost 0 bases; unmatched junction nucleotides: 2. The CDR3 sequence is 15 residues long. Germline CDR1 and CDR2: SGHVS and FQNEAQ. The CDR3: CASSLGGTVNTEAFF. CDR3 bases: TGTGCCAGCAGCTTAGGTGGGACAGTGAACACTGAAGCTTTCTTT.

This clone appeared a single time. V usage is TRBV4-3 and J usage is TRBJ2-3, with TRBD2 identical over 12 bases. CDR1 LGHNA and CDR2 YSLEER come from the germline V gene. The CDR3 is 16 residues long. The junction had 8 bases not matched to a gene; V was cut back by 5 bases and J by 5 bases. This chain's CDR3 is CASSNLLAGGQDTQYF. The CDR3 bases are TGCGCCAGCAGCAACCTACTAGCGGGGGGACAAGATACGCAGTATTTT.

The chain links TRBV5-1 to TRBJ2-7; 8 bases match TRBD1. With V trimmed by 3 bases and J by 2 bases, 10 bases remained unmatched. The germline V gene has CDR1 SGHRS and CDR2 YFSETQ. This CDR3 has 16 residues. CDR3 region: CASSWSSGQATYEQYF. CDR3 DNA sequence: TGCGCCAGCAGCTGGAGCTCGGGACAGGCTACCTACGAGCAGTACTTC.

This chain uses TRBV4-2 with TRBJ2-7; possible D gene TRBD2, 5 bases. This CDR3 spans 17 amino acids. V was cut by 5 bases and J by 4 bases, with 24 bases left in between. The germline V gene has CDR1 LGHNA and CDR2 YNFKEQ. The CDR3 reads CASSETFEGLVRYEQYF. In DNA form, the CDR3 reads TGTGCCAGCAGCGAAACATTTGAAGGACTGGTGCGTTACGAGCAGTACTTC.

The chain links TRBV28 to TRBJ2-7; the D gene is possibly TRBD2 (6 bases). Trimming removed 6 bases from V and 0 bases from J, with 18 bases in between. Germline assignment: CDR1 MDHEN and CDR2 SYDVKM. The CDR3 is 16 residues long. The DNA of the CDR3 is TGTGCCAGCAGCCCCTTAAGGGGAGGAAGCTCCTACGAGCAGTACTTC. This codes for CASSPLRGGSSYEQYF.